These 32 T cell receptor beta chains came from one sample sequenced in a study of shared clonotypes between healthy human individuals. Repertoires were generated with immunoSEQ multiplex PCR, while TCRdb's copy carries only in-frame clones and drops some. The top ten hold 0.39% of the sample, which has a few million clones, 80% to 95% seen once. The sequenced material came from naive CD4+ T cells from PBMCs. Subset given: CD45RA+ positively selected. Receptors originate from a man younger than 35 in good health. Some clones in this sample may be carry-over from other donors' samples.

The V and J genes are TRBV11-3 and TRBJ2-1; TRBD1 is a possible D gene (6 bases). Germline loops: CDR1 SGHNT, CDR2 YENEEA. The CDR3 totals 15 residues. The V and J ends lost 0 bases and 8 bases respectively, with 14 bases between them. This CDR3 reads CASSLDPQQGDEQFF. The CDR3, as DNA: TGTGCCAGCAGCTTAGACCCCCAACAGGGCGATGAGCAGTTCTTC.

This clone came up once. V is TRBV18 and J is TRBJ2-5; D is unresolved. This CDR3 contains 14 residues. The V and J ends lost 2 bases and 7 bases respectively, with 14 bases between them. Per the germline V gene, CDR1 is KGHSH and CDR2 is LQKENI. CDR3 in DNA: TGTGCCAGCTCACCAGACGGTCGAGCCCCGACCCAGTACTTC. Translated, it gives CASSPDGRAPTQYF.

The rearrangement links TRBV11-1 to TRBJ1-1; possible D gene TRBD1, 5 bases. The CDR3 runs 14 residues. The germline V gene has CDR1 SGHAT and CDR2 FQDESV (reference sequence). V lost 4 bases, J lost 2 bases, and 11 bases lay in between. CDR3 nucleotide sequence: TGTGCCAGCAGCTGGGGGGGTGCTAACACTGAAGCTTTCTTT. Its translation is CASSWGGANTEAFF.

J is TRBJ1-4 and V is TRBV5-1, with D tentatively TRBD1 (5 bases). CDR1 and CDR2 from the germline V gene are SGHRS and YFSETQ. Trimming took 4 bases from V and 7 from J, leaving 14 bases between them. The CDR3 extends over 14 amino acids. The CDR3 here is CASSPGAVGEKLFF. The CDR3 coding sequence is TGCGCCAGCAGCCCTGGGGCGGTTGGTGAAAAACTGTTTTTT.

The J gene is TRBJ2-7, the V gene TRBV12-2; no DNA check was done on the table's D call, TRBD2. TRBV12-2 is marked as a pseudogene. The CDR3 runs to 15 residues. The CDR3 DNA reads TGTGCAAGTCCCGGAAGGAGTAGCGGATCCTACGAGCAGTACTTC. As protein: CASPGRSSGSYEQYF.

This clone was seen a single time. The V and J genes are TRBV11-3 and TRBJ2-1; 8 bases agree with TRBD2. The CDR3 has 13 residues. Per germline, CDR1 SGHNT and CDR2 YENEEA. With V trimmed by 5 bases and J by 8 bases, 5 bases remained unmatched. The CDR3 DNA reads as TGTGCCAGCAGCCTTAGCGGGATCGATGAGCAGTTCTTC. This sequence encodes CASSLSGIDEQFF.

The V and J genes are TRBV6-5 and TRBJ1-2; no firm D call. This CDR3 spans 12 amino acids. The V end was cut by 8 bases, the J end by 2 bases, with 9 bases between. Germline assignment: CDR1 MNHEY and CDR2 SVGAGI. The CDR3 DNA follows: TGTGCCAGCGGGGTAGGGAACTATGGCTACACCTTC. Amino acids: CASGVGNYGYTF.

This chain connects TRBV4-2 to TRBJ1-2, with 7 bases lining up with TRBD1. The CDR3 covers 16 residues. CDR1 LGHNA and CDR2 YNFKEQ come from the germline V gene. Trimming at V came to 0 bases and at J to 0 bases, leaving 4 bases not matched to a gene. The DNA for the CDR3 is TGTGCCAGCAGCCAAGACCCGCAGGGGGCTAACTATGGCTACACCTTC. The encoded protein is CASSQDPQGANYGYTF.

The chain is built from TRBV9 and TRBJ2-1; D uncertain. The V and J ends lost 0 bases and 0 bases respectively, with 13 bases between them. This CDR3 has 17 residues. Germline loops: CDR1 SGDLS, CDR2 YYNGEE. The CDR3 here is CASSVDPAPSSYNEQFF. The CDR3 DNA reads as TGTGCCAGCAGCGTAGACCCAGCGCCGAGCTCCTACAATGAGCAGTTCTTC. Full variable domain (remainder filled in from reference TRBV9 and TRBJ2-1): DSGVTQTPKHLITATGQRVTLRCSPRSGDLSVYWYQQSLDQGLQFLIQYYNGEERAKGNILERFSAQQFPDLHSELNLSSLELGDSALYFCASSVDPAPSSYNEQFFGPGTRLTVL.

The gene calls are TRBV10-3 and TRBJ2-7; possibly TRBD2 for D (6 bases). There are 13 residues in the CDR3. Germline CDR1 reads ENHRY; CDR2 reads SYGVKD. V was trimmed by 8 bases and J by 9 bases, leaving 20 bases between them. CDR3 region: CAIGNGGSYVQYF. CDR3 bases: TGTGCCATCGGGAACGGAGGGTCCTATGTGCAGTACTTC.

The V gene is TRBV7-2, the J gene TRBJ2-7; D is possibly TRBD2 (5 bases). From germline, CDR1 is SGHTA and CDR2 FQGNSA. The CDR3 consists of 13 residues. V was pared by 3 bases and J by 2 bases, with 8 bases between. In DNA form, the CDR3 reads TGTGCCAGCAGCTTTACTAGAACCTACGAGCAGTACTTC. Protein: CASSFTRTYEQYF.

The J gene is TRBJ2-3, the V gene TRBV4-2; 9 bases map to TRBD1. CDR1 and CDR2 (germline): LGHNA, YNFKEQ. After removal of 0 bases from V and 4 bases from J, the junction contained 2 bases not matched to a gene. This CDR3 is 15 amino acids long. In DNA, the CDR3 is TGTGCCAGCAGCCAAGAGGGACAGGGATCAGATACGCAGTATTTT. Its translation: CASSQEGQGSDTQYF.

V usage is TRBV7-3 and J usage is TRBJ1-1; 7 nucleotides align to TRBD1. The CDR3 runs 15 residues. CDR1 SGHTA and CDR2 FQGTGA come from the germline V gene. V shed 3 bases, J shed 0 bases, and the junction held 4 bases outside the gene matches. Here the CDR3 DNA reads TGTGCCAGCAGCTTGCAGGGGGGCATGAACACTGAAGCTTTCTTT. Protein product: CASSLQGGMNTEAFF. Full variable domain (outside the CDR3, taken from reference TRBV7-3 and TRBJ1-1): GAGVSQTPSNKVTEKGKYVELRCDPISGHTALYWYRQSLGQGPEFLIYFQGTGAADDSGLPNDRFFAVRPEGSVSTLKIQRTERGDSAVYLCASSLQGGMNTEAFFGQGTRLTVV.

DNA for the CDR3: TGTGCCAGCTCAACATGGACAGGGGGGTTGAATCAGCCCCAGCATTTT. Protein sequence: CASSTWTGGLNQPQHF. This sequence joins TRBV18 and TRBJ1-5; 10 positions agree with TRBD1. CDR3 size: 16 residues. The germline gives CDR1 KGHSH, CDR2 LQKENI. With V trimmed by 5 bases and J by 4 bases, 8 bases remained unmatched. Filled out from reference TRBV18 and TRBJ1-5, the complete variable domain reads NAGVMQNPRHLVRRRGQEARLRCSPMKGHSHVYWYRQLPEEGLKFMVYLQKENIIDESGMPKERFSAEFPKEGPSILRIQQVVRGDSAAYFCASSTWTGGLNQPQHFGDGTRLSIL.

As for this clone: Within the sample, other DNA sequences also encode this same CDR3. The chain couples TRBV6-1 to TRBJ2-7, with 11 bases aligning to TRBD1. V trimming: 3 bases; J trimming: 2 bases; junction bases outside the gene matches: 3. The CDR3 has 15 amino acids. Germline V gene lookup returns CDR1 MNHNS and CDR2 SASEGT. The CDR3 DNA is TGTGCCAGCAGTGAGCCGGGACAGGGGGCCTACGAGCAGTACTTC. It specifies CASSEPGQGAYEQYF.

The chain links TRBV7-7 to TRBJ2-3; D is possibly TRBD2 (6 bases). Germline values: CDR1 SSHAT, CDR2 FNYEAQ (reference sequence). Deletions cut 5 bases from V and 8 bases from J, with 20 bases between. CDR3 length: 15 amino acids. The DNA of the CDR3 is TGTGCCAGCAGCCCCTACGTGGTGGGAGGTGGTACGCAGTATTTT. Translating it yields CASSPYVVGGGTQYF.

The chain carries TRBV11-2 and TRBJ2-7; D is perhaps TRBD1 (5 bases). Trimming took 4 bases from V and 6 from J, leaving 19 bases between them. The V gene's germline CDR1 is SGHAT and CDR2 FQNNGV. The CDR3 runs 15 residues. The CDR3 nucleotides read TGTGCCAGCAGCTCCCAGGGAACACCCCCCCTCGAGCAGTACTTC. This codes for CASSSQGTPPLEQYF.

The rearrangement uses TRBV30 and TRBJ1-2, with D unclear. The CDR3 has 15 residues. Germline lookup yields CDR1 GTSNPN and CDR2 SVGIG (reference sequence). With 0 bases removed from V and 7 bases from J, the gap between germline ends came to 18 bases. The CDR3 loop is CAWSVSAKGSIGYTF. The DNA of the CDR3 is TGTGCCTGGAGTGTATCCGCGAAGGGATCGATTGGCTACACCTTC.

The rearrangement uses TRBV7-8 and TRBJ1-6; 8 nucleotides align to TRBD1. The germline V gene encodes CDR1 SGHVS and CDR2 FQNEAQ. The CDR3 consists of 14 residues. V gave up 1 base and J gave up 7 bases; unmatched junction bases: 0. CDR3 in DNA: TGTGCCAGCAGCTTAGGGACAGGGAATTCACCCCTCCACTTT. It is translated as CASSLGTGNSPLHF.

The V gene is TRBV5-6, the J gene TRBJ2-5, with TRBD2 identical over 7 bases. This CDR3 spans 16 amino acids. V dropped 0 bases and J dropped 5; count of bases not matched to a gene: 10. CDR1 SGHDT and CDR2 YYEEEE come from the germline V gene. CDR3 coding DNA: TGTGCCAGCAGCTTGGTGGCGGGAGTATTTCGCGAGACCCAGTACTTC. Translated, it gives CASSLVAGVFRETQYF.

The chain combines TRBV7-3 with TRBJ1-2, with no clear D. From germline, CDR1 is SGHTA and CDR2 FQGTGA. V lost 5 bases, J lost 4 bases, and 14 bases lay in between. This CDR3 contains 14 residues. The CDR3 here is CASSLYPGGYGYTF. The CDR3 DNA reads TGTGCCAGCAGCCTCTACCCGGGTGGCTATGGCTACACCTTC.

V is TRBV7-8 and J is TRBJ1-1; the D gene is possibly TRBD1 (5 bases). The CDR3 sequence is 13 residues long. V was trimmed by 11 bases and J by 4 bases, leaving 17 bases between them. Germline lookup yields CDR1 SGHVS and CDR2 FQNEAQ. In nucleotides, the CDR3 is TGTGCCTCGGAAGGGGCAATTGGCACTGAAGCTTTCTTT. Its translation: CASEGAIGTEAFF.

This chain links TRBV5-1 with TRBJ2-2, with 9 bases fitting TRBD1. CDR3 length: 14 amino acids. Germline-derived CDR1 and CDR2 are SGHRS and YFSETQ. V shed 8 bases and J 4 bases; nucleotides not matched to a gene: 6. The CDR3, as DNA: TGCGCCAGTTCCCGGGACAGGGCCACCGGGGAGCTGTTTTTT. Its translation is CASSRDRATGELFF.

The V and J genes are TRBV2 and TRBJ2-5; 9 bases are a match to TRBD1. J gave up 5 bases and V 5 bases, and 15 bases lay outside the gene matches. The length of the CDR3 is 17 residues. The germline gives CDR1 SNHLY, CDR2 FYNNEI. The CDR3 DNA sequence: TGTGCCAGCAGTCGTACCCTGGGACAGGGACCTAGTGAGACCCAGTACTTC. Translated, it gives CASSRTLGQGPSETQYF.

On this clone: At the DNA level, this CDR3 is encoded by other sequences in the same sample as well. The rearrangement uses TRBV5-1 and TRBJ1-5; TRBD1 is a possible D gene (5 bases). Germline CDR1 and CDR2: SGHRS and YFSETQ. Trimming left V 0 bases short and J 1 base short, with 8 bases between. The CDR3 has 15 amino acids. The CDR3 DNA is TGCGCCAGCAGCTTGGGGGGGTTAAGCAATCAGCCCCAGCATTTT. Its protein product is CASSLGGLSNQPQHF.

The rearrangement links TRBV7-7 to TRBJ2-5, with 7 nucleotides matching TRBD2. J gave up 0 bases and V 1 base, and 5 bases lay outside the gene matches. The CDR3 length is 16 residues. Germline lookup yields CDR1 SSHAT and CDR2 FNYEAQ (reference sequence). CDR3 nucleotide sequence: TGTGCCAGCAGCTTAGGAGGCGGGGGACACCAAGAGACCCAGTACTTC. Translation gives CASSLGGGGHQETQYF.

The chain has TRBV15 and TRBJ1-4; TRBD1 is a possible D gene (6 bases). Between the trimmed V and J ends, which lost 2 bases and 2 bases, there was a span of 15 bases. From germline, CDR1 is LNHNV and CDR2 YYDKDF (reference sequence). The CDR3 covers 17 residues. The CDR3 DNA follows: TGTGCCACCAGCAGACCGCCGGGGGGGCCCACTAATGAAAAACTGTTTTTT. Its translation is CATSRPPGGPTNEKLFF. Full variable domain (rest looked up from reference TRBV15 and TRBJ1-4): DAMVIQNPRYQVTQFGKPVTLSCSQTLNHNVMYWYQQKSSQAPKLLFHYYDKDFNNEADTPDNFQSRRPNTSFCFLDIRSPGLGDTAMYLCATSRPPGGPTNEKLFFGSGTQLSVL.

This rearrangement joins TRBV5-8 to TRBJ1-1; 10 bases fit TRBD1. Germline V gives CDR1 SGHTS, CDR2 YDEGEE. The CDR3 is 17 amino acids. V shed 0 bases and J 4 bases; nucleotides not matched to a gene: 9. The CDR3 nucleotides are TGTGCCAGCAGCTTGGGGGACAGGGGCGGGATGGGCACTGAAGCTTTCTTT. Translation: CASSLGDRGGMGTEAFF.

This clone was observed once. The chain combines TRBV7-2 with TRBJ2-7, with D possibly called TRBD1 or TRBD2 (5 bases each). There are 16 residues in the CDR3. The germline V and J ends were trimmed by 4 bases and 6 bases, with 22 bases remaining between them. From germline, CDR1 is SGHTA and CDR2 FQGNSA. The CDR3 region has the DNA TGTGCCAGCAGCTCCCTACCGGGACCGATCGCCTCCGAGCAGTACTTC. It encodes CASSSLPGPIASEQYF.

The chain uses TRBV7-9 and TRBJ1-4; tentative D call: TRBD1 (5 bases). V lost 5 bases and J lost 7, with 17 bases in between. The CDR3 loop spans 15 amino acids. Germline V gene data show CDR1 as SEHNR and CDR2 as FQNEAQ (reference sequence). The chain's CDR3 is CASSPTAGRGEKLFF. The CDR3 DNA sequence: TGTGCCAGCAGCCCCACCGCAGGGAGGGGTGAAAAACTGTTTTTT.

The chain is built from TRBV5-4 and TRBJ2-1; TRBD2 might be the D (6 bases). Deletions cut 0 bases from V and 3 bases from J, with 10 bases between. The CDR3 is made up of 15 amino acids. Germline V gene data show CDR1 as SGHNT and CDR2 as YYREEE (reference sequence). The CDR3 DNA reads TGTGCCAGCAGCTTGGGAGTAGCGGACTACAATGAGCAGTTCTTC. Amino acids: CASSLGVADYNEQFF. The full variable domain, its missing parts supplied by reference TRBV5-4 and TRBJ2-1, is ETGVTQSPTHLIKTRGQQVTLRCSSQSGHNTVSWYQQALGQGPQFIFQYYREEENGRGNFPPRFSGLQFPNYSSELNVNALELDDSALYLCASSLGVADYNEQFFGPGTRLTVL.

This sequence joins TRBV7-9 and TRBJ2-7; a possible D gene is TRBD1 (6 bases). This CDR3 spans 17 amino acids. Looked up from germline, CDR1 is SEHNR and CDR2 is FQNEAQ (reference sequence). V lost 8 bases, J lost 2 bases, and 25 bases lay in between. CDR3 sequence: CASGNARGRGPTYEQYF. In DNA form, the CDR3 reads TGTGCCAGCGGCAACGCGAGGGGCAGGGGCCCGACCTACGAGCAGTACTTC.